Listed below are T cell receptor beta chains from one sample, sequenced in a study of T-cell memory formation after mild COVID-19. TCRdb processed the 5' RACE reads anew with MiXCR; each CDR3 protein has one entry. The data hold about 110,000 distinct CDR3 sequences, with 17% observed a single time. What was sequenced was PBMCs or a T cell subset sorted from them (not recorded which). These receptors were collected from an adult woman who had mild COVID-19 (a few samples of this study predate the infection). Cell type and time point are not known. Each CDR3 is given with its conserved first and last residue. The D gene is left open where the match is weak.

v_gene: TRBV6-5
j_gene: TRBJ1-1
d_gene: NA
CDR3aa: CASSYGVGTEAFF

v_gene: TRBV6-6
j_gene: TRBJ2-7
d_gene: NA
CDR3aa: CASSLRPGTYTYEQYF

v_gene: TRBV6-5
j_gene: TRBJ2-2
d_gene: TRBD2
CDR3aa: CASSSSGGAIGELFF

v_gene: TRBV30
j_gene: TRBJ2-1
d_gene: NA
CDR3aa: CAWAGPSSYNEQFF

v_gene: TRBV6-2/TRBV6-3
j_gene: TRBJ2-3
d_gene: NA
CDR3aa: CASSDVVAVSSSTDTQYF

v_gene: TRBV4-2
j_gene: TRBJ2-7
d_gene: NA
CDR3aa: CASSQGTYTYEQYF

v_gene: TRBV20-1
j_gene: TRBJ1-6
d_gene: NA
CDR3aa: CSARVGHPDSPLHF

v_gene: TRBV7-8
j_gene: TRBJ2-2
d_gene: TRBD2
CDR3aa: CASSGLAGDFTGELFF

v_gene: TRBV5-6
j_gene: TRBJ2-1
d_gene: NA
CDR3aa: CARQARASSYNEQFF

v_gene: TRBV7-9
j_gene: TRBJ2-7
d_gene: TRBD1
CDR3aa: CASSPRDRLYEQYF

v_gene: TRBV29-1
j_gene: TRBJ2-2
d_gene: NA
CDR3aa: CSVNVGELFF

v_gene: TRBV29-1
j_gene: TRBJ2-7
d_gene: NA
CDR3aa: CSVEGDWNYEQYF

v_gene: TRBV5-1
j_gene: TRBJ1-1
d_gene: TRBD1
CDR3aa: CASSSGQGAAEAFF

v_gene: TRBV24-1
j_gene: TRBJ2-7
d_gene: NA
CDR3aa: CATSDASYEQYF

v_gene: TRBV7-6
j_gene: TRBJ2-5
d_gene: TRBD2
CDR3aa: CASSLGLVLGETQYF

v_gene: TRBV7-2
j_gene: TRBJ2-1
d_gene: NA
CDR3aa: CAREEWGDYNEQFF

v_gene: TRBV4-2
j_gene: TRBJ2-1
d_gene: TRBD2
CDR3aa: CASSPGLAGVNEQFF

v_gene: TRBV7-9
j_gene: TRBJ2-5
d_gene: NA
CDR3aa: CASSPEGKETQYF

v_gene: TRBV5-1
j_gene: TRBJ1-5
d_gene: NA
CDR3aa: CASSLDWGWQPQHF

v_gene: TRBV9
j_gene: TRBJ1-1
d_gene: NA
CDR3aa: CASSPRDGGTEAFF

v_gene: TRBV6-5
j_gene: TRBJ2-1
d_gene: NA
CDR3aa: CASSYSSNVDEQFF

v_gene: TRBV5-1
j_gene: TRBJ1-1
d_gene: NA
CDR3aa: CASRRANTEAFF

v_gene: TRBV19
j_gene: TRBJ2-7
d_gene: TRBD2
CDR3aa: CASSAAGGSTDFYEQYF